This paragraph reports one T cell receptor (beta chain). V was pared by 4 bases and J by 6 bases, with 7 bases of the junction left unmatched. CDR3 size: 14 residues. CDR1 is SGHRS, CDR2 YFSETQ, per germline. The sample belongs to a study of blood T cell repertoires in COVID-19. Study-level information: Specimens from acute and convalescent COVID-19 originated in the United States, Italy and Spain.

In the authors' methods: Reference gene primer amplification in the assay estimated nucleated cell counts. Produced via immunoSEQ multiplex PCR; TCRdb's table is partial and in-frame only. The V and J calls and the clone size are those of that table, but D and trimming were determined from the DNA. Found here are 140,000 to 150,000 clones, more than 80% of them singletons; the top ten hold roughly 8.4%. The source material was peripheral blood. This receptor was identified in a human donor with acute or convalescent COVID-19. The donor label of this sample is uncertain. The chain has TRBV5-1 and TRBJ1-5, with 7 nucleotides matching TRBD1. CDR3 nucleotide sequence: TGCGCCAGCAGCCCCCAGGGGGGAGCTCAGCCCCAGCATTTT. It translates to CASSPQGGAQPQHF.